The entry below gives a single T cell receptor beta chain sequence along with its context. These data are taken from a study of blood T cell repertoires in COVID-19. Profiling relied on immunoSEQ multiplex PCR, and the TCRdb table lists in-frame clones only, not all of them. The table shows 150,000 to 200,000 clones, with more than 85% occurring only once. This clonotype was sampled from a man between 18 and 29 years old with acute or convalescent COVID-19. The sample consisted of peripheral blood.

CDR3 sequence reads: CASSGQGNFSPLHF. The CDR3 bases are TGTGCCAGTAGTGGACAGGGGAACTTTTCACCCCTCCACTTT. V is TRBV19 and J is TRBJ1-6; 9 bases are a match to TRBD1. The germline CDR1 and CDR2 sequences are LNHDA and SQIVND (reference sequence). J lost 9 bases, V lost 5 bases, and 5 bases had no gene match. The CDR3 totals 14 residues.